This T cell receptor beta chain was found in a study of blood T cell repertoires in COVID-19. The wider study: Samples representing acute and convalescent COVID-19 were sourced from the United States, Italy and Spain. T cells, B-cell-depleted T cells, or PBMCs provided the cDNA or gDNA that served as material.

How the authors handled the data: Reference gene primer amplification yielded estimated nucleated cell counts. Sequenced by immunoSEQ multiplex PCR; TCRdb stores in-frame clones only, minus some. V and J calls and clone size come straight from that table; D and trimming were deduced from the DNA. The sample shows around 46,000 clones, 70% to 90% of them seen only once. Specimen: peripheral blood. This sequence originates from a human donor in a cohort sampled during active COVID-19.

CDR3 sequence (DNA): TGTGCCAGCAGTTATTTAGGCGGTACTAACTATGGCTACACCTTC. Protein product: CASSYLGGTNYGYTF. This rearrangement joins TRBV6-5 to TRBJ1-2; no reliable D call. The CDR3 totals 15 residues. The germline CDR1 and CDR2 sequences are MNHEY and SVGAGI. V was pared by 3 bases and J by 0 bases, with 11 bases between.